This entry features one T cell receptor (beta chain) sequence. The sample is drawn from a study of blood T cell repertoires in COVID-19. At the level of the study: PBMCs, B-cell-depleted T cells, or T cells provided the cDNA or gDNA that made up the material.

The CDR3 spans 15 residues. From germline, CDR1 is LNHNV and CDR2 YYDKDF (reference sequence). V lost 3 bases, J lost 4 bases, and 15 bases lay in between. Source study methods: By means of reference gene primer amplification, nucleated cell counts were estimated. Here immunoSEQ multiplex PCR was the method, and the copy in TCRdb shows in-frame clones only, minus some. D and trimming come from the DNA, and the V and J calls and clone size come from that table. Here the sample spans hundreds of thousands of clones, roughly 80% being singletons. The sequenced sample was peripheral blood. The chain is built from TRBV15 and TRBJ1-1; the D gene is possibly TRBD1 (6 bases). This TCR was sampled from a woman older than 75 with acute or convalescent COVID-19. CDR3 region: CATSRVTGKGTEAFF. CDR3 DNA sequence: TGTGCCACCAGCAGGGTTACAGGGAAAGGCACTGAAGCTTTCTTT.